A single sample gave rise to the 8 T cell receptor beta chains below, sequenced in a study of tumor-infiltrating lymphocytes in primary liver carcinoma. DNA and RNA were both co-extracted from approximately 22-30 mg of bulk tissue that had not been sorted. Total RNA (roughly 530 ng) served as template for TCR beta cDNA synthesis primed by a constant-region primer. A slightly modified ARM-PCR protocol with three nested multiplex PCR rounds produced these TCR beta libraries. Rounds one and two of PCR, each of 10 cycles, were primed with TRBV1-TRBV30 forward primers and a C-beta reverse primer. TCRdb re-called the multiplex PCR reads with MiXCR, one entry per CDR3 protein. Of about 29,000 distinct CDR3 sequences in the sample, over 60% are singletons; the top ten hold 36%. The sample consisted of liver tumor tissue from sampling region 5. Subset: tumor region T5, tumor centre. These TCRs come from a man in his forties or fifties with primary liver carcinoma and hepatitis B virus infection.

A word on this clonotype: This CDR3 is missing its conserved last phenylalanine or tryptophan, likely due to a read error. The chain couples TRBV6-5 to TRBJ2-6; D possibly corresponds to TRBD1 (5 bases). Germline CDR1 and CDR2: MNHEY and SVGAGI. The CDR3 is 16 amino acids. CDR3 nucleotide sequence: TGTGCCAGCAGTTACGCCGCAGGGTCTGGGGCCTACGTCCTGACTTTA. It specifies CASSYAAGSGAYVLTL.

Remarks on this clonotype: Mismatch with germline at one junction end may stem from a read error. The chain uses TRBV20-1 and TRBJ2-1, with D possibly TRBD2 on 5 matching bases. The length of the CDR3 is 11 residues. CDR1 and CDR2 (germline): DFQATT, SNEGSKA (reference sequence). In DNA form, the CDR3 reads TGCAGTGCTGGGTCGGGGAATGAGCAGTCCTTC. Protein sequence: CSAGSGNEQSF.

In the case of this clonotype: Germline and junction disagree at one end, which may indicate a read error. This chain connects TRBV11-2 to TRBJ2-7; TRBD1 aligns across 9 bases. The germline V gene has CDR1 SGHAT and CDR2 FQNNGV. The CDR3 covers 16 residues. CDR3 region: CVSSFIQGAIHYEQYF. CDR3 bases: TGTGTCAGCAGCTTCATACAGGGGGCCATACATTACGAGCAGTATTTC.

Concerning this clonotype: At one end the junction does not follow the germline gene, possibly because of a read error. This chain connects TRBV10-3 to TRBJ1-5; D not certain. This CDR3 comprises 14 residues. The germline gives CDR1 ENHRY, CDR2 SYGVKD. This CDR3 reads CAISEYEGNQPQHF. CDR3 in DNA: TGTGCCATCAGTGAGTATGAGGGCAACCAGCCCCAGCACTTT.

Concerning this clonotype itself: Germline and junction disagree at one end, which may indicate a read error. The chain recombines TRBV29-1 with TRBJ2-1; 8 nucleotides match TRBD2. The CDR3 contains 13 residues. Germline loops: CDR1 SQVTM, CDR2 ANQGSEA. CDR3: CSVDGTRDNERLF. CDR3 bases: TGCAGCGTTGACGGGACTAGAGACAATGAGCGGCTCTTC.

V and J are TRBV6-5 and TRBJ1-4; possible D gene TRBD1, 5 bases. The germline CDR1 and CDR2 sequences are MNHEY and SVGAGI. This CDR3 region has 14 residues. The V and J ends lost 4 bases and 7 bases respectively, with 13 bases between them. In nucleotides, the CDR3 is TGTGCCAGCAGTTTTCCAGGGAGGGGTGAAAAACTGTTTTTT. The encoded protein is CASSFPGRGEKLFF.

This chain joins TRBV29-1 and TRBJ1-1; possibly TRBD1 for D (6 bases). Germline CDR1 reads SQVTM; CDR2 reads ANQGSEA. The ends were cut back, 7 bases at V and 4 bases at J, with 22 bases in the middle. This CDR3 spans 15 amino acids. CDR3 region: CSAPLIQGCGTEAFF. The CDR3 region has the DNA TGCAGCGCCCCATTAATACAGGGATGTGGCACTGAAGCTTTCTTT.

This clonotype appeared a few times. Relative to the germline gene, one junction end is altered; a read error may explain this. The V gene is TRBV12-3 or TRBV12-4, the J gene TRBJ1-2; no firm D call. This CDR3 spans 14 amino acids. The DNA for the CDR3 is TGTGCCAGCAGTTTTCGTGGGAGTAGCTATGACTACACTTTC. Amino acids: CASSFRGSSYDYTF.